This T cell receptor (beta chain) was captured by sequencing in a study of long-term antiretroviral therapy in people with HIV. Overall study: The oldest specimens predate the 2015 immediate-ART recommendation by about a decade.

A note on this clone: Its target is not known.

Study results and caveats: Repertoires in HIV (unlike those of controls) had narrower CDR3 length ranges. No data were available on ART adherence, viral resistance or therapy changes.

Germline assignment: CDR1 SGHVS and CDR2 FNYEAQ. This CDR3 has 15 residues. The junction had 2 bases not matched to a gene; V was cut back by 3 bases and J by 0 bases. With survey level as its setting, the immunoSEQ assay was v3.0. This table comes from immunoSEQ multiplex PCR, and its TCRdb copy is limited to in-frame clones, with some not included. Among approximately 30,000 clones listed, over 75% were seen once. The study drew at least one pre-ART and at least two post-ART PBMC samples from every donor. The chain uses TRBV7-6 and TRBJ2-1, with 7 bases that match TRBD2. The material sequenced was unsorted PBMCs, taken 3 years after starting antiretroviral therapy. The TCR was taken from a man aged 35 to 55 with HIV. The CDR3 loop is CASSLGDYSYNEQFF. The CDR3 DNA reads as TGTGCCAGCAGCTTGGGGGACTACTCCTACAATGAGCAGTTCTTC.